This note documents a single TCR beta chain sequence. The data were obtained in a study of blood T cell repertoires in COVID-19. Whole-study context: Sources were T cells, B-cell-depleted T cells, or PBMCs; the material itself was cDNA or gDNA.

This CDR3 has 13 amino acids. V gave up 3 bases and J gave up 7 bases, with 11 bases separating them. Germline values: CDR1 MGHRA, CDR2 YSYEKL. Living in 24 US areas, the participants were between roughly 18 and 90 years of age. Before being deemed recovered, Cohort 3 donors had two negative PCRs, clearance, or symptom resolution. In the original workflow: Using reference gene primer amplification, nucleated cell counts were estimated. Profiling relied on immunoSEQ multiplex PCR, and the TCRdb table lists in-frame clones only, not all of them. The DNA was the basis for D and trimming; V, J and clone size are from that table. The sample carries 300,000 to 400,000 clones, around 91% recorded once.

This receptor was obtained from a man younger than 35 who had recovered from COVID-19. The V call is TRBV4-1, the J call TRBJ2-3, with D perhaps TRBD1 (6 bases). The specimen was PBMCs or T cells enriched from blood (not recorded which). The CDR3 DNA reads TGCGCCAGCAGCCAGGAAGGGGGATATACGCAGTATTTT. The encoded protein is CASSQEGGYTQYF.